This is a list of T cell receptor beta chains from one sample in a study of human T cells and chemical hapten exposure. TCRdb ran MiXCR on the RACE reads and lists one entry per CDR3 protein. The sample holds a few hundred thousand distinct CDR3 sequences, about 6% seen once. Material: whole blood, obtained in connection with sensitization to the hapten diphenylcyclopropenone (DPC). The receptors here all came from a woman aged 18-29 years with alopecia areata. Some clones in this sample may be carry-over from other donors' samples. Each CDR3 is given with its conserved first and last residue. Clone size is not always given. Where it is, it says once, few, many or a class for expanded clones.

J: TRBJ2-3
V: TRBV12-3/TRBV12-4
size: many
CDR3: CASSLDITDTQYF

J: TRBJ2-7
V: TRBV18
size: many
CDR3: CASSPGSYEQYF

J: TRBJ2-5
V: TRBV18
size: .
CDR3: CASSASGTATMTQYF

J: TRBJ2-2
V: TRBV27
size: many
CDR3: CASSLEQGYTGELFF

J: TRBJ2-3
V: TRBV11-1
size: few
CDR3: CASSSPAGLAGPDTQYF

J: TRBJ1-6
V: TRBV20-1
size: .
CDR3: CSAPVGYNSPLHF

J: TRBJ2-1
V: TRBV20-1
size: few
CDR3: CSAGGAGAKPNEQFF

J: TRBJ1-5
V: TRBV4-2
size: many
CDR3: CASSQEAPQPQHF

J: TRBJ1-2
V: TRBV10-3
size: many
CDR3: CAISLRGNYGYTF

J: TRBJ2-3
V: TRBV6-6
size: .
CDR3: CASSNRPSVTDTQYF

J: TRBJ2-2
V: TRBV7-2
size: .
CDR3: CASSVGQATGELFF

J: TRBJ1-1
V: TRBV28
size: few
CDR3: CASSPYNRDKNTEAFF

J: TRBJ1-1
V: TRBV5-1
size: many
CDR3: CASSSMGLVNTEAFF

J: TRBJ1-2
V: TRBV29-1
size: few
CDR3: CSVRPLLYGYTF

J: TRBJ2-7
V: TRBV12-3/TRBV12-4
size: few
CDR3: CASSSESSGGYEQYF

J: TRBJ1-1
V: TRBV6-5
size: few
CDR3: CASTAGQLRNTEAFF

J: TRBJ1-1
V: TRBV12-3/TRBV12-4
size: many
CDR3: CASSLDANTEAFF

J: TRBJ1-1
V: TRBV12-3/TRBV12-4
size: .
CDR3: CASSSQGGYEAFF

J: TRBJ1-2
V: TRBV7-6
size: few
CDR3: CASSPGGGGGYTF

J: TRBJ2-3
V: TRBV6-5
size: .
CDR3: CASSDRLAATDTQYF

J: TRBJ1-1
V: TRBV7-9
size: .
CDR3: CASSLGDLAAAEAFF

J: TRBJ2-3
V: TRBV4-3
size: few
CDR3: CASSQVRTQTSTDTQYF

J: TRBJ1-4
V: TRBV6-5
size: many
CDR3: CASSYSQINEKLFF

J: TRBJ1-5
V: TRBV7-8
size: few
CDR3: CASSWMGRGKSNQPQHF

J: TRBJ2-5
V: TRBV6-5
size: .
CDR3: CASKAGGQETQYF

J: TRBJ1-4
V: TRBV7-9
size: .
CDR3: CASSLARRGQDNEKLFF

J: TRBJ2-1
V: TRBV27
size: many
CDR3: CASTRGGFYNEQFF

J: TRBJ2-6
V: TRBV19
size: .
CDR3: CASSILFSGANVLTF

J: TRBJ1-6
V: TRBV21-1
size: many
CDR3: CASSKVGQGAEARNSPLHF

J: TRBJ2-3
V: TRBV29-1
size: .
CDR3: CSAEEGARGTDTQYF

J: TRBJ1-2
V: TRBV18
size: .
CDR3: CASRQGSGYGYTF

J: TRBJ1-6
V: TRBV6-1
size: .
CDR3: CARLDFSENSPLHF